This entry lists 18 T cell receptor beta chains sequenced from one sample in a study of cytomegalovirus exposure and HLA in healthy donors (dated by TCRdb to 2016 to 2017). The library was obtained by the immunoSEQ multiplex PCR assay. A mixture of 60 forward primers for TCR Vbeta segments and 13 reverse primers for TCR Jbeta segments was used in the multiplex PCR. TCRdb holds this immuneACCESS table with in-frame rearrangements only. Some clones are missing; in checked studies, unresolved V genes explain under half, and the rest has no known cause. Recorded for this sample are roughly 140,000 clones; about 75% of them occurred a single time. The top ten clones comprise 1.5% to 2% of the sample. The sequenced sample consisted of PBMCs. The receptors were gathered from a woman aged 30 to 39 in good health and CMV-seronegative.

The chain joins TRBV7-3 to TRBJ2-2, with 8 bases aligning to TRBD1. Trimming cost V 5 bases and J 3 bases; bases outside gene matches: 5. Germline V CDR1 and CDR2: SGHTA, FQGTGA. The CDR3 is made up of 15 amino acids. The CDR3 sequence: CASSPTGEDTGELFF. The CDR3 bases are TGTGCCAGCAGCCCGACAGGGGAGGACACCGGGGAGCTGTTTTTT.

Notes on this clone: Other nucleotide sequences in the sample specify the same CDR3. This chain links TRBV28 with TRBJ2-5, with D tentatively TRBD1 (6 bases). The CDR3 consists of 13 residues. Looked up from germline, CDR1 is MDHEN and CDR2 is SYDVKM. With 5 bases removed from V and 2 bases from J, the gap between germline ends came to 9 bases. The CDR3 protein is CASSPGQQETQYF. DNA for the CDR3: TGTGCCAGCAGTCCAGGACAGCAAGAGACCCAGTACTTC.

V gene TRBV7-9 combines with J gene TRBJ2-1; no clear D gene. Deletions cut 5 bases from V and 2 bases from J, with 13 bases between. The CDR3 spans 15 residues. Germline-derived CDR1 and CDR2 are SEHNR and FQNEAQ (reference sequence). CDR3 coding DNA: TGTGCCAGCAGCCCCCTCGGTAGCCCCTACAATGAGCAGTTCTTC. Encoded protein: CASSPLGSPYNEQFF.

V and J are TRBV19 and TRBJ2-7, with D uncertain. The CDR3 runs to 13 residues. The V gene's germline CDR1 is LNHDA and CDR2 SQIVND (reference sequence). The V and J ends lost 3 bases and 3 bases respectively, with 9 bases between them. The CDR3: CASSINRGYEQYF. The CDR3 region has the DNA TGTGCCAGTAGTATCAATCGCGGCTACGAGCAGTACTTC. Drawing the rest from reference TRBV19 and TRBJ2-7, the complete variable domain is DGGITQSPKYLFRKEGQNVTLSCEQNLNHDAMYWYRQDPGQGLRLIYYSQIVNDFQKGDIAEGYSVSREKKESFPLTVTSAQKNPTAFYLCASSINRGYEQYFGPGTRLTVT.

The rearrangement joins TRBV6-5 to TRBJ2-2; 12 bases match TRBD2. Germline V gene data show CDR1 as MNHEY and CDR2 as SVGAGI. The CDR3 covers 15 residues. Trimming removed 6 bases from V and 8 bases from J; junction bases left unmatched: 7. The CDR3 is CASRRLAGAGGELFF. CDR3 bases: TGTGCCAGCAGGAGACTAGCGGGGGCCGGAGGGGAGCTGTTTTTT.

This chain joins TRBV19 and TRBJ1-6; D might be TRBD1 (6 bases). Germline V gene data show CDR1 as LNHDA and CDR2 as SQIVND (reference sequence). CDR3 size: 14 residues. Trimming cost V 0 bases and J 7 bases, with 7 bases left between them. This chain's CDR3 is CASSIDRGNSPLHF. The CDR3 DNA reads TGTGCCAGTAGTATAGACAGGGGAAATTCACCCCTCCACTTT.

The chain is built from TRBV10-1 and TRBJ2-7; no definite D call. Germline V gives CDR1 WNHNN, CDR2 SYGVQD (reference sequence). This CDR3 has 12 residues. Trimming stripped 2 bases from V and 6 bases from J, with 8 bases between. The CDR3 loop reads CASSEPTGEQYF. The CDR3 bases are TGCGCCAGCAGTGAGCCAACGGGCGAGCAGTACTTC.

The genes are TRBV7-2 and TRBJ2-5; D possibly corresponds to TRBD2 (7 bases). Germline V CDR1 and CDR2: SGHTA, FQGNSA. The CDR3 extends over 14 amino acids. V lost 2 bases and J 4 bases, leaving 11 bases between the germline ends. CDR3 sequence reads: CASSLLGGAETQYF. CDR3 DNA: TGTGCCAGCAGCTTATTGGGGGGGGCAGAGACCCAGTACTTC.

The chain recombines TRBV28 with TRBJ1-6, with 10 bases that match TRBD1. This CDR3 has 14 residues. The germline V gene has CDR1 MDHEN and CDR2 SYDVKM. Unmatched junction bases numbered 1, after V lost 2 bases and J lost 9 bases. The CDR3 protein is CASSLGQGGSPLHF. The CDR3 bases are TGTGCCAGCAGTTTAGGACAGGGGGGTTCACCCCTCCACTTT.

V and J are TRBV6-4 and TRBJ1-3; D remains unclear. The germline CDR1 and CDR2 sequences are MRHNA and SNTAGT. This CDR3 has 15 amino acids. The V and J ends lost 6 bases and 0 bases respectively, with 12 bases between them. CDR3 in amino acids: CASSPQAHSGNTIYF. In DNA form, the CDR3 reads TGTGCCAGCAGCCCTCAGGCTCACTCTGGAAACACCATATATTTT.

V gene TRBV5-4 combines with J gene TRBJ1-6; 8 bases agree with TRBD1. CDR1 SGHNT and CDR2 YYREEE come from the germline V gene (reference sequence). The CDR3 is 15 amino acids. Germline trimming cut 4 bases from V and 7 bases from J; bases unmatched to any gene: 7. Here the CDR3 reads CASSSNRGLNSPLHF. The CDR3 coding sequence is TGTGCCAGCAGCAGCAACAGGGGGTTAAATTCACCCCTCCACTTT.

The chain employs TRBV29-1 and TRBJ2-3, with 9 positions matching TRBD2. Germline-derived CDR1 and CDR2 are SQVTM and ANQGSEA. CDR3 size: 18 residues. V trimming: 5 bases; J trimming: 3 bases; junction bases outside the gene matches: 18. CDR3 region: CSVSGSGGGGWGTDTQYF. CDR3 bases: TGCAGCGTTTCTGGAAGCGGCGGGGGGGGTTGGGGGACAGATACGCAGTATTTT.

The chain is built from TRBV29-1 and TRBJ1-1, with TRBD1 identical over 7 bases. V lost 5 bases and J lost 0; bases outside the gene matches: 3. The CDR3 length is 13 residues. Germline CDR1 and CDR2: SQVTM and ANQGSEA. In nucleotides, the CDR3 is TGCAGCGTTCCCGGGACAGTGAACACTGAAGCTTTCTTT. As protein: CSVPGTVNTEAFF.

This clone was detected only a few times. The chain couples TRBV6-5 to TRBJ2-5; D might be TRBD1 (5 bases). This CDR3 is built from 13 residues. V dropped 6 bases and J dropped 5 bases, with 13 bases sitting between them. Germline CDR1 is MNHEY and CDR2 is SVGAGI. The CDR3, as DNA: TGTGCCAGCAGCAACAGGATTGGCGAGACCCAGTACTTC. Its protein product is CASSNRIGETQYF.

This clone has only a few counts. The chain is built from TRBV5-4 and TRBJ2-7; 7 bases map to TRBD1. The V segment lost 2 bases and the J segment 0 bases; nucleotides outside the gene matches: 5. The CDR3 is made up of 15 amino acids. Germline CDR1 reads SGHNT; CDR2 reads YYREEE (reference sequence). CDR3 sequence reads: CASSFGRDSSYEQYF. CDR3 DNA sequence: TGTGCCAGCAGCTTCGGCAGGGACAGCTCCTACGAGCAGTACTTC. Full variable domain (rest looked up from reference TRBV5-4 and TRBJ2-7): ETGVTQSPTHLIKTRGQQVTLRCSSQSGHNTVSWYQQALGQGPQFIFQYYREEENGRGNFPPRFSGLQFPNYSSELNVNALELDDSALYLCASSFGRDSSYEQYFGPGTRLTVT.

V is TRBV2 and J is TRBJ1-4, with unresolved D. From germline, CDR1 is SNHLY and CDR2 FYNNEI. CDR3 length equals 15 residues. V lost 5 bases to trimming and J lost 2 bases, with 12 bases between them. CDR3 nucleotides: TGTGCCAGCAGTCGAGAGGCCGCGACTAATGAAAAACTGTTTTTT. Protein sequence: CASSREAATNEKLFF. The complete variable domain, with remaining parts taken from reference TRBV2 and TRBJ1-4, reads EPEVTQTPSHQVTQMGQEVILRCVPISNHLYFYWYRQILGQKVEFLVSFYNNEISEKSEIFDDQFSVERPDGSNFTLKIRSTKLEDSAMYFCASSREAATNEKLFFGSGTQLSVL.

This clone was seen a handful of times. This rearrangement joins TRBV18 to TRBJ2-3; the D gene is possibly TRBD2 (6 bases). CDR1 KGHSH and CDR2 LQKENI come from the germline V gene. The CDR3 runs 16 residues. The V end lost 4 bases, the J end lost 1 base, and 15 bases lay between the germline ends. This CDR3 is CASSQNTAGRTDTQYF. The CDR3 DNA follows: TGTGCCAGCTCACAAAATACCGCGGGACGCACAGATACGCAGTATTTT.

This clone has only one observation. The chain carries TRBV7-9 and TRBJ2-1; 11 bases match TRBD2. This CDR3 spans 12 amino acids. Germline-derived CDR1 and CDR2 are SEHNR and FQNEAQ (reference sequence). The trim removed 9 bases at V and 8 bases at J, leaving 3 bases unmatched. The CDR3 DNA reads TGTGCCAGTAGCGGGGGGGCCTATGAGCAGTTCTTC. Translation gives CASSGGAYEQFF. Complete variable domain (other parts from reference TRBV7-9 and TRBJ2-1): DTGVSQNPRHKITKRGQNVTFRCDPISEHNRLYWYRQTLGQGPEFLTYFQNEAQLEKSRLLSDRFSAERPKGSFSTLEIQRTEQGDSAMYLCASSGGAYEQFFGPGTRLTVL.